A selection of T cell receptor beta chains follows, all from one sample in a study of T cell responses to AZD1222 COVID-19 vaccine. Assay used: immunoSEQ multiplex PCR; TCRdb lists only in-frame clones, some missing. The table records approximately 150,000 clones, roughly 90% of them present only once. The source was peripheral blood, collected on day 0 of AZD1222 vaccination. These receptors all come from an adult in good health. Both conserved end residues are part of each CDR3.

j_call cdr3_length v_call cdr3_aa
TRBJ2-3 18 TRBV3-1/TRBV3-2 CASSQPGLAGGGTDTQYF
TRBJ1-1 15 TRBV7-3 CASSLNRAPNTEAFF
TRBJ2-7 13 TRBV28 CASSPTSGYEQYF
TRBJ1-6 19 TRBV7-3 CASSPSPLRQGAYNSPLHF
TRBJ2-7 13 TRBV23-1 CASSQSGLDEQYF
TRBJ1-2 15 TRBV14 CASSRLDAVPYGYTF
TRBJ2-1 14 TRBV7-8 CASSLAGRYNEQFF
TRBJ2-7 18 TRBV7-2 CASSLGFSGGQKSYEQYF
TRBJ2-7 14 TRBV11-2 CASSLDGTTYEQYF
TRBJ2-7 15 TRBV6-5 CASSYRPGSSYEQYF
TRBJ1-1 14 TRBV27 CASSPWGVPTEAFF
TRBJ2-7 14 TRBV29-1 CSVEGQGAGGEQYF
TRBJ2-1 14 TRBV27 CASSFGTRIREQFF
TRBJ2-7 15 TRBV27 CASSFGTGLSYEQYF
TRBJ2-3 13 TRBV11-2 CASSLEVRGTQYF
TRBJ2-1 15 TRBV9 CASSVSIAGAVEQFF
TRBJ1-2 14 TRBV3-1/TRBV3-2 CASNQGTAHYGYTF
TRBJ2-7 14 TRBV2 CASSETGSRYEQYF
TRBJ1-2 17 TRBV5-1 CASSLGRGSINRAGYTF
TRBJ2-5 18 TRBV30 CAWSVFSGRAFPGETQYF
TRBJ2-7 14 TRBV14 CASSYRETYYEQYF
TRBJ1-1 13 TRBV6-5 CASESSQATEAFF
TRBJ1-2 14 TRBV6-4 CASSAERTSAGYTF
TRBJ2-2 15 TRBV6-1 CASSEAGGYTGELFF
TRBJ2-3 15 TRBV19 CASSPGFVGTDTQYF
TRBJ2-2 14 TRBV10-2 CASSDPVGGGELFF
TRBJ2-1 13 TRBV9 CASSVGMEYEQFF
TRBJ2-7 18 TRBV18 CASSPQNSGRAGSNEQYF
TRBJ1-4 13 TRBV7-3 CASSFHRGEKLFF
TRBJ2-2 15 TRBV30 CAGRVGASNTGELFF
TRBJ2-1 12 TRBV7-9 CASAPVDNEQFF
TRBJ2-7 13 TRBV7-9 CASSFGRSYEQYF
TRBJ2-2 15 TRBV5-1 CASSYTGDQAGELFF
TRBJ2-1 12 TRBV19 CASSSSMDEQFF
TRBJ1-1 15 TRBV7-2 CASSSQGAPGTEAFF
TRBJ1-3 14 TRBV19 CASKSGHSGNTIYF
TRBJ2-6 16 TRBV5-5 CASSWQVLSGANVLTF
TRBJ1-1 13 TRBV7-2 CASSLVQGSGAFF
TRBJ1-1 18 TRBV23-1 CASSQSFQGLPYNTEAFF
TRBJ1-2 17 TRBV3-1/TRBV3-2 CASSLRQGRLGLYGYTF